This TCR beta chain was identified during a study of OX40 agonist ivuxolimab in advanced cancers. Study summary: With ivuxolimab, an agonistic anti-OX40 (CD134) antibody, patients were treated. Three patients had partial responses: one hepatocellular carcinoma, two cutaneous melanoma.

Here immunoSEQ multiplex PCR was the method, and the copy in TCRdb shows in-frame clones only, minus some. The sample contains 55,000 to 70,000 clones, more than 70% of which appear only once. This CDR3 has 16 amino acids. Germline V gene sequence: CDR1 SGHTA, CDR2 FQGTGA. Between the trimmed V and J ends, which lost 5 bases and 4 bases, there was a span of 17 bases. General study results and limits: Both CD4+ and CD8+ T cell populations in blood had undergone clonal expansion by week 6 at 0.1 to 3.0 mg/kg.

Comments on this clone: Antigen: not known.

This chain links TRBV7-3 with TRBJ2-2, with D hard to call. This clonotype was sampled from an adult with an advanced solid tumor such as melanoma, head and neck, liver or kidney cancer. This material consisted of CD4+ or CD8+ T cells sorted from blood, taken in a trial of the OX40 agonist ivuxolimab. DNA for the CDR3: TGTGCCAGCAGCCAGACCAAAAACCCTAGCACCGGGGAGCTGTTTTTT. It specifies CASSQTKNPSTGELFF.